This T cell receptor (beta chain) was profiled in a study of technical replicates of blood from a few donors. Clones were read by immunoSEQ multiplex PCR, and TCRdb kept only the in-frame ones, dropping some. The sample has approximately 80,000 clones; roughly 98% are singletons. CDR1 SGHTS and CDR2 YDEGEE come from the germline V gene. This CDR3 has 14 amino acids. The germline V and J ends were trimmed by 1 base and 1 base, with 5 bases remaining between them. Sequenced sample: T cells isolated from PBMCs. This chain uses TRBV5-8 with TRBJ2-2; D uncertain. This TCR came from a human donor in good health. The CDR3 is CASSLRGNTGELFF. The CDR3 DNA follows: TGTGCCAGCAGCTTGAGAGGGAACACCGGGGAGCTGTTTTTT. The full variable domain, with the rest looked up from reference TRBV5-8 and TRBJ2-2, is EAGVTQSPTHLIKTRGQQATLRCSPISGHTSVYWYQQALGLGLQFLLWYDEGEERNRGNFPPRFSGRQFPNYSSELNVNALELEDSALYLCASSLRGNTGELFFGEGSRLTVL.